What follows are 22 T cell receptor beta chains derived from one specimen sequenced in a study of blood T cell repertoires in COVID-19. Profiling relied on immunoSEQ multiplex PCR, and the TCRdb table lists in-frame clones only, not all of them. The data show 110,000 or so clones, about 84% seen once. The sample taken for sequencing was peripheral blood. These receptors all come from a man aged 45-60 years with acute or convalescent COVID-19.

V is TRBV30 and J is TRBJ2-7, with 7 positions matching TRBD2. Germline CDR1 GTSNPN, CDR2 SVGIG (reference sequence). J was trimmed by 3 bases and V by 2 bases; bases with no gene match: 4. There are 13 residues in the CDR3. The CDR3 region has the DNA TGTGCCTGGAGTTTGGGGGGGAACTACGAGCAGTACTTC. It yields the protein CAWSLGGNYEQYF.

This clone has at least ten counts. This chain uses TRBV27 with TRBJ2-7; 7 bases are a match to TRBD2. Germline V gene lookup returns CDR1 MNHEY and CDR2 SMNVEV (reference sequence). The CDR3 contains 13 residues. V gave up 6 bases and J gave up 3 bases; unmatched junction bases: 5. The CDR3 protein is CASRPGGNYEQYF. CDR3 bases: TGTGCCAGCAGGCCGGGAGGAAACTACGAGCAGTACTTC.

The chain combines TRBV20-1 with TRBJ2-5; the D is unclear. V was pared by 7 bases and J by 2 bases, with 5 bases between. Germline V gene sequence: CDR1 DFQATT, CDR2 SNEGSKA (reference sequence). The CDR3 totals 10 residues. The chain's CDR3 is CSGQQETQYF. In nucleotides, the CDR3 is TGCAGTGGCCAGCAAGAGACCCAGTACTTC.

The rearrangement joins TRBV5-1 to TRBJ2-1, with 9 bases matching TRBD2. Germline CDR1 reads SGHRS; CDR2 reads YFSETQ. The V and J ends lost 4 bases and 0 bases, in that order; junction bases with no gene match: 5. The CDR3 has 16 residues. Written as DNA, the CDR3 is TGCGCCAGCAGCCAGGGCGGGGGGGCCTCCTACAATGAGCAGTTCTTC. It is translated as CASSQGGGASYNEQFF. Combining the CDR3 with reference TRBV5-1 and TRBJ2-1 gives the whole variable domain KAGVTQTPRYLIKTRGQQVTLSCSPISGHRSVSWYQQTPGQGLQFLFEYFSETQRNKGNFPGRFSGRQFSNSRSEMNVSTLELGDSALYLCASSQGGGASYNEQFFGPGTRLTVL.

This chain uses TRBV5-1 with TRBJ2-3, with 8 bases aligning to TRBD1. This CDR3 has 17 residues. The J segment lost 0 bases and the V segment lost 1 base, leaving 7 bases of the junction unmatched. Germline V gene data show CDR1 as SGHRS and CDR2 as YFSETQ. CDR3 coding DNA: TGCGCCAGCAGCTTGTTTTCCCAGGGGGCGAGCACAGATACGCAGTATTTT. The encoded protein is CASSLFSQGASTDTQYF.

The rearrangement uses TRBV27 and TRBJ2-7; 13 bases agree with TRBD2. The CDR3 sequence is 17 residues long. V shed 0 bases, J shed 6 bases, and the junction held 8 bases outside the gene matches. Germline CDR1 and CDR2: MNHEY and SMNVEV (reference sequence). In nucleotides, the CDR3 is TGTGCCAGCAGTTTATCGGGGACTAGCGGGGCGGTGGGCGAGCAGTACTTC. It specifies CASSLSGTSGAVGEQYF.

The rearrangement joins TRBV3-1 (or the pseudogene TRBV3-2) to TRBJ2-7; TRBD1 agrees at 9 bases. The CDR3 sequence is 14 residues long. J gave up 2 bases and V 5 bases, and 4 bases lay outside the gene matches. The V gene's germline CDR1 is LGHDT and CDR2 YNNKEL (reference sequence). CDR3 amino acids: CASSMDRGPYEQYF. DNA for the CDR3: TGTGCCAGCAGCATGGACAGGGGTCCCTACGAGCAGTACTTC.

V gene TRBV5-1 combines with J gene TRBJ2-4; 7 bases fit TRBD1. Trimming cost V 1 base and J 5 bases; bases outside gene matches: 0. Germline V gene sequence: CDR1 SGHRS, CDR2 YFSETQ. CDR3 length: 13 amino acids. This chain's CDR3 is CASSLTGENIQYF. In DNA, the CDR3 is TGCGCCAGCAGCTTGACAGGGGAAAACATTCAGTACTTC.

This sequence joins TRBV30 and TRBJ2-3, with D possibly matching TRBD2 (5 bases). CDR1 GTSNPN and CDR2 SVGIG come from the germline V gene (reference sequence). The CDR3 loop spans 12 amino acids. Trimming took off 4 bases at V and 3 bases at J, with 8 bases between the two ends. CDR3 sequence reads: CAWTSRTDTQYF. In nucleotides, the CDR3 is TGTGCCTGGACTAGCAGGACAGATACGCAGTATTTT.

This clone was seen more than once but under ten times. The chain recombines TRBV6-5 with TRBJ1-5; D gene unclear. V was trimmed by 7 bases and J by 0 bases, leaving 13 bases between them. This CDR3 is 15 amino acids long. Per germline, CDR1 MNHEY and CDR2 SVGAGI. Written as DNA, the CDR3 is TGTGCCAGCATCGAGCGGCTGTATAGCAATCAGCCCCAGCATTTT. Its translation: CASIERLYSNQPQHF.

This clone was recorded only once. This rearrangement joins TRBV29-1 to TRBJ1-1; 8 positions match TRBD1. V lost 2 bases, J lost 4 bases, and 6 bases stayed unmatched. The CDR3 runs to 14 residues. In germline, CDR1 is SQVTM, CDR2 ANQGSEA. The CDR3 nucleotides are TGCAGCGTTGAACGGACAGGGATCCCCACTGAAGCTTTCTTT. As protein: CSVERTGIPTEAFF.

This chain links TRBV4-1 with TRBJ1-1, with D unresolved. Deletions cut 0 bases from V and 6 bases from J, with 14 bases between. Germline loops: CDR1 MGHRA, CDR2 YSYEKL. This CDR3 is built from 15 residues. CDR3 region: CASSQEAQVGSEAFF. CDR3 DNA sequence: TGCGCCAGCAGCCAAGAGGCCCAGGTAGGATCTGAAGCTTTCTTT.

The V and J genes are TRBV19 and TRBJ2-3; possibly TRBD2 for D (5 bases). CDR3 length: 14 amino acids. Trimming shortened V by 2 bases and J by 4 bases, and 10 bases separated the two germline ends. CDR1 is LNHDA, CDR2 SQIVND, per germline (reference sequence). The DNA of the CDR3 is TGTGCCAGTAGTATATTGGAGGTCCCAGATACGCAGTATTTT. It codes for CASSILEVPDTQYF. Together with reference TRBV19 and TRBJ2-3, the CDR3 gives the full variable domain: DGGITQSPKYLFRKEGQNVTLSCEQNLNHDAMYWYRQDPGQGLRLIYYSQIVNDFQKGDIAEGYSVSREKKESFPLTVTSAQKNPTAFYLCASSILEVPDTQYFGPGTRLTVL.

This clone was picked up one time. The V gene is TRBV5-5, the J gene TRBJ1-4; TRBD1 agrees at 9 bases. The germline V gene encodes CDR1 SGHKS and CDR2 YYEKEE (reference sequence). Unmatched junction bases numbered 11, after V lost 6 bases and J lost 8 bases. This CDR3 has 15 residues. Here the CDR3 DNA reads TGTGCCAGCACCCCCAGGACAGGGGTTAAGGAAAAACTGTTTTTT. Encoded protein: CASTPRTGVKEKLFF.

This clone was found once. V and J are TRBV11-3 and TRBJ2-5, with 9 positions matching TRBD1. Looked up from germline, CDR1 is SGHNT and CDR2 is YENEEA. After removal of 5 bases from V and 3 bases from J, the junction contained 7 bases not matched to a gene. The CDR3 contains 15 residues. The CDR3 is CASSPGQGVEETQYF. The CDR3 DNA is TGTGCCAGCAGCCCGGGACAGGGTGTGGAAGAGACCCAGTACTTC. The full variable domain, rest sourced from reference TRBV11-3 and TRBJ2-5, is EAGVVQSPRYKIIEKKQPVAFWCNPISGHNTLYWYLQNLGQGPELLIRYENEEAVDDSQLPKDRFSAERLKGVDSTLKIQPAELGDSAVYLCASSPGQGVEETQYFGPGTRLLVL.

The V and J genes are TRBV10-3 and TRBJ1-2; D is uncertain. V lost 3 bases, J lost 4 bases, and 12 bases lay in between. CDR1 and CDR2 from the germline V gene are ENHRY and SYGVKD. The CDR3 runs to 14 residues. The CDR3 region has the DNA TGTGCCATCAGTGATAGCGGAGAACTCTATGGCTACACCTTC. Protein sequence: CAISDSGELYGYTF.

The V and J genes are TRBV5-1 and TRBJ1-6, with D maybe TRBD1 (6 bases). CDR3 length: 15 amino acids. CDR1 is SGHRS, CDR2 YFSETQ, per germline. Trimming removed 6 bases at V and 0 bases at J, with 10 bases between. Written as DNA, the CDR3 is TGCGCCAGCAACGAGGGGGACTCCTATAATTCACCCCTCCACTTT. It is translated as CASNEGDSYNSPLHF.

The CDR3 is CAIQQGLQSYGYTF. The CDR3 bases are TGTGCCATCCAACAGGGGCTGCAATCCTATGGCTACACCTTC. The chain recombines TRBV6-5 with TRBJ1-2; 7 bases are shared with TRBD1. Germline V gene lookup returns CDR1 MNHEY and CDR2 SVGAGI. The ends lost 10 bases at V and 4 bases at J; junction bases unmatched: 12. The CDR3 loop spans 14 amino acids.

V usage is TRBV27 and J usage is TRBJ2-3, with 10 bases lining up with TRBD2. V shed 0 bases, J shed 4 bases, and the junction held 16 bases outside the gene matches. CDR1 is MNHEY and CDR2 is SMNVEV in the germline V gene (reference sequence). The CDR3 has 20 residues. CDR3 sequence reads: CASSLSKVNSGGPRPDTQYF. CDR3 nucleotide sequence: TGTGCCAGCAGTTTATCTAAGGTGAATAGCGGGGGGCCCAGGCCAGATACGCAGTATTTT.

The chain combines TRBV19 with TRBJ1-5; D is ambiguous. The CDR3 runs 13 residues. With 2 bases removed from V and 1 base from J, the gap between germline ends came to 3 bases. From germline, CDR1 is LNHDA and CDR2 SQIVND (reference sequence). The CDR3 nucleotides are TGTGCCAGTAGTATACCGAGCAATCAGCCCCAGCATTTT. Encoded protein: CASSIPSNQPQHF.

V gene TRBV3-1 (or the pseudogene TRBV3-2) combines with J gene TRBJ1-1; a weak D match, TRBD1 (5 bases). Trimming stripped 1 base from V and 4 bases from J, with 10 bases between. This CDR3 has 14 amino acids. Germline values: CDR1 LGHDT, CDR2 YNNKEL (reference sequence). The CDR3 bases are TGTGCCAGCAGCCAAGGGGGCTTGGGCACTGAAGCTTTCTTT. Residues: CASSQGGLGTEAFF.

This clone has only one observation. The chain joins TRBV9 to TRBJ2-1, with 8 bases fitting TRBD2. CDR1 SGDLS and CDR2 YYNGEE come from the germline V gene. V trimming: 5 bases; J trimming: 5 bases; junction bases outside the gene matches: 3. This CDR3 spans 13 amino acids. CDR3 protein: CASSTRGDNEQFF. In DNA, the CDR3 is TGTGCCAGCAGTACGCGGGGGGACAATGAGCAGTTCTTC.